Shown below are 24 T cell receptor beta chains from a single sample sequenced in a study of blood T cell repertoires in COVID-19. The method was immunoSEQ multiplex PCR; TCRdb's version includes in-frame clones alone and lacks a portion of them. This sample yields 150,000 to 200,000 clones, of which roughly 76% are seen a single time; 10% to 15% belongs to the top ten. Sequencing was performed on peripheral blood. The receptors originated from a woman of 80 years or more with COVID-19, enrolled during active disease.

This clone came up a few times. Distinct nucleotide sequences in the sample also encode this CDR3. This chain uses TRBV30 with TRBJ1-2; D unclear. This CDR3 has 11 amino acids. Trimming cost V 2 bases and J 8 bases, with 9 bases left between them. Germline V gene sequence: CDR1 GTSNPN, CDR2 SVGIG (reference sequence). For the CDR3, the DNA is TGTGCCTGGAGTCGAGGTGGGGGCTACACCTTC. Translated: CAWSRGGGYTF.

The CDR3 spells CASSSQRASGRIYNEQFF. CDR3 sequence (DNA): TGTGCCAGCAGCTCCCAAAGGGCTAGCGGGAGGATCTACAATGAGCAGTTCTTC. The chain carries TRBV11-2 and TRBJ2-1; 11 bases match TRBD2. The CDR3 extends over 18 amino acids. The V segment lost 4 bases and the J segment 3 bases; nucleotides outside the gene matches: 11. Germline loops: CDR1 SGHAT, CDR2 FQNNGV.

This clone appeared once. The J gene is TRBJ1-2, the V gene TRBV2; no definite D call. The CDR3 sequence is 13 residues long. With 6 bases removed from V and 4 bases from J, the gap between germline ends came to 12 bases. Germline V gene sequence: CDR1 SNHLY, CDR2 FYNNEI. The CDR3 nucleotides are TGTGCCAGCAGACAAACGGGGTTCTATGGCTACACCTTC. It encodes CASRQTGFYGYTF.

There are a few counts of this clone. The chain has TRBV5-4 and TRBJ1-2, with D unresolved. Germline CDR1 SGHNT, CDR2 YYREEE (reference sequence). Deletions cut 0 bases from V and 5 bases from J, with 17 bases between. The CDR3 consists of 16 residues. The CDR3 sequence is CASSLDPPGSSYGYTF. CDR3 bases: TGTGCCAGCAGCTTGGACCCTCCGGGGTCCTCTTATGGCTACACCTTC.

This clone was detected a few times. The chain has TRBV5-1 and TRBJ2-1; a possible D gene is TRBD2 (6 bases). Trimming stripped 4 bases from V and 3 bases from J, with 11 bases between. Germline V CDR1 and CDR2: SGHRS, YFSETQ. This CDR3 has 14 amino acids. For the CDR3, the DNA is TGCGCCAGCAGCCTTAGCGGTTTCTACAATGAGCAGTTCTTC. This translates into CASSLSGFYNEQFF.

This clone was recorded once. The chain carries TRBV7-9 and TRBJ2-1; no clear D. Trimming stripped 6 bases from V and 0 bases from J, with 9 bases between. The CDR3 extends over 14 amino acids. Germline V gene sequence: CDR1 SEHNR, CDR2 FQNEAQ (reference sequence). The CDR3, as DNA: TGTGCCAGCAGAACCTCGGGCTCCTACAATGAGCAGTTCTTC. Translating gives CASRTSGSYNEQFF.

The chain is built from TRBV14 and TRBJ2-7, with D unclear. Trimming left V 0 bases short and J 0 bases short, with 9 bases between. This CDR3 has 15 amino acids. The germline CDR1 and CDR2 sequences are SGHDN and FVKESK. CDR3 sequence reads: CASSQDRVSSYEQYF. For the CDR3, the DNA is TGTGCCAGCAGCCAAGACCGTGTGAGCTCCTACGAGCAGTACTTC.

This chain joins TRBV10-3 and TRBJ1-1, with 7 nucleotides matching TRBD1. Germline CDR1 reads ENHRY; CDR2 reads SYGVKD. The CDR3 covers 16 residues. V gave up 1 base and J gave up 5 bases; unmatched junction bases: 10. The DNA of the CDR3 is TGTGCCATCAGTGAGTTGAGTGGACAGGTTGGAACTGAAGCTTTCTTT. It is translated as CAISELSGQVGTEAFF.

The V call is TRBV11-2, the J call TRBJ2-7, with 8 bases aligning to TRBD2. CDR3 size: 17 residues. The V gene end was trimmed by 1 base and the J gene end by 3 bases; junction bases not matched to a gene: 11. The V gene's germline CDR1 is SGHAT and CDR2 FQNNGV. The CDR3 spells CASSLVGGRGLDYEQYF. CDR3 nucleotides: TGTGCCAGCAGCTTAGTTGGGGGTCGGGGACTAGACTACGAGCAGTACTTC.

The V and J genes are TRBV19 and TRBJ1-1; no reliable D call. V was trimmed by 3 bases and J by 2 bases, leaving 7 bases between them. The length of the CDR3 is 13 residues. In germline, CDR1 is LNHDA, CDR2 SQIVND (reference sequence). The CDR3 spells CASSIRHNTEAFF. CDR3 DNA: TGTGCCAGTAGTATCCGACATAACACTGAAGCTTTCTTT.

This chain joins TRBV4-3 and TRBJ1-4; TRBD1 agrees at 9 bases. This CDR3 comprises 19 residues. Trimming at V came to 0 bases and at J to 4 bases, leaving 12 bases not matched to a gene. CDR1 and CDR2 (germline): LGHNA, YSLEER. The CDR3 DNA sequence: TGCGCCAGCAGCCAAGACCAGCTGGGGGACAGGGCCTTTAATGAAAAACTGTTTTTT. Translation gives CASSQDQLGDRAFNEKLFF.

The chain recombines TRBV7-3 with TRBJ2-1; 12 positions match TRBD1. The V and J ends lost 5 bases and 9 bases, in that order; junction bases with no gene match: 8. The CDR3 contains 15 residues. Germline CDR1 is SGHTA and CDR2 is FQGTGA. CDR3 amino acids: CASSPRDRGRSEQFF. As DNA, the CDR3 is TGTGCCAGCAGCCCCCGGGACAGGGGGCGAAGTGAGCAGTTCTTC.

This chain uses TRBV27 with TRBJ2-7; 11 bases align to TRBD1. The CDR3 contains 19 residues. V lost 2 bases to trimming and J lost 2 bases; unmatched junction nucleotides: 14. In germline, CDR1 is MNHEY, CDR2 SMNVEV (reference sequence). CDR3 in DNA: TGTGCCAGCAGTTTAGGTCCGGGACAGGGGGGAGTTCGGGCCTACGAGCAGTACTTC. This encodes CASSLGPGQGGVRAYEQYF.

The chain employs TRBV15 and TRBJ1-2; D is unresolved. This CDR3 has 15 amino acids. Germline-derived CDR1 and CDR2 are LNHNV and YYDKDF (reference sequence). Trimming stripped 4 bases from V and 2 bases from J, with 14 bases between. CDR3 in amino acids: CATSNEFGENYGYTF. As DNA, the CDR3 is TGTGCCACCAGCAACGAGTTTGGGGAGAACTATGGCTACACCTTC. Supplemented by reference TRBV15 and TRBJ1-2, the full variable domain reads DAMVIQNPRYQVTQFGKPVTLSCSQTLNHNVMYWYQQKSSQAPKLLFHYYDKDFNNEADTPDNFQSRRPNTSFCFLDIRSPGLGDTAMYLCATSNEFGENYGYTFGSGTRLTVV.

The rearrangement uses TRBV5-4 and TRBJ1-1; D unclear. This CDR3 contains 12 residues. Deletions cut 0 bases from V and 8 bases from J, with 8 bases between. Germline CDR1 and CDR2: SGHNT and YYREEE (reference sequence). The CDR3 reads CASSLDIGEAFF. The DNA for the CDR3 is TGTGCCAGCAGCTTGGATATCGGGGAAGCTTTCTTT.

Only one count was recorded for this clone. The V call is TRBV6-1, the J call TRBJ2-2; possibly TRBD2 for D (7 bases). From germline, CDR1 is MNHNS and CDR2 SASEGT. Trimming removed 2 bases from V and 1 base from J, with 11 bases in between. The CDR3 contains 16 residues. Written as DNA, the CDR3 is TGTGCCAGCAGTGAAATCGGGGGGCAGAACACCGGGGAGCTGTTTTTT. The encoded protein is CASSEIGGQNTGELFF.

The chain is built from TRBV4-3 and TRBJ1-2; perhaps TRBD1 as D (5 bases). The CDR3 spans 15 residues. Trimming stripped 0 bases from V and 4 bases from J, with 12 bases between. Germline V lookup: CDR1 LGHNA, CDR2 YSLEER. The CDR3 DNA sequence: TGCGCCAGCAGCCAAGAGTATACAGGAGTCTATGGCTACACCTTC. As protein: CASSQEYTGVYGYTF.

The chain is built from TRBV18 and TRBJ2-7; weak D call: TRBD2 (5 bases). This CDR3 contains 14 residues. V gave up 3 bases and J gave up 3 bases, with 12 bases separating them. Germline V gives CDR1 KGHSH, CDR2 LQKENI. CDR3 protein: CASSPGSMGYEQYF. The CDR3 DNA sequence: TGTGCCAGCTCACCGGGGAGCATGGGCTACGAGCAGTACTTC.

The chain links TRBV6-5 to TRBJ2-7; D not resolved. Trimming cost V 9 bases and J 6 bases, with 12 bases left between them. Germline V gene data show CDR1 as MNHEY and CDR2 as SVGAGI. This CDR3 region has 11 residues. The CDR3 DNA follows: TGTGCCAGTATAGACTGGCCCGAGCAGTACTTC. Amino acid sequence: CASIDWPEQYF.

The chain carries TRBV27 and TRBJ2-7; possible D gene TRBD1, 6 bases. V lost 6 bases, J lost 3 bases, and 6 bases lay in between. The germline gives CDR1 MNHEY, CDR2 SMNVEV (reference sequence). The CDR3 has 11 residues. CDR3 loop: CASRGHYEQYF. CDR3 bases: TGTGCCAGCAGGGGACACTACGAGCAGTACTTC.

The J gene is TRBJ2-3, the V gene TRBV7-8; 10 positions agree with TRBD2. J lost 2 bases, V lost 4 bases, and 6 bases had no gene match. The CDR3 spans 16 residues. Germline V gene lookup returns CDR1 SGHVS and CDR2 FQNEAQ. This CDR3 is CASSSSGTSATDTQYF. The CDR3 DNA sequence: TGTGCCAGCAGCTCCTCCGGGACTAGCGCCACAGATACGCAGTATTTT.

The table lists this clone with a count of one. The rearrangement links TRBV2 to TRBJ1-2; TRBD1 agrees at 10 bases. CDR3 length: 13 residues. Germline-derived CDR1 and CDR2 are SNHLY and FYNNEI. V lost 6 bases to trimming and J lost 7 bases; unmatched junction nucleotides: 5. The CDR3 spells CASRETGGGGYTF. The DNA for the CDR3 is TGTGCCAGCAGGGAGACAGGGGGCGGTGGCTACACCTTC.

The chain is built from TRBV7-3 and TRBJ2-2, with 9 bases aligning to TRBD2. V gave up 5 bases and J gave up 4 bases; unmatched junction bases: 14. Germline V gene data show CDR1 as SGHTA and CDR2 as FQGTGA. The CDR3 runs 18 residues. The CDR3 coding sequence is TGTGCCAGCAGCCCCCTGGGGGGTCTAGCGGGGTCCACCGGGGAGCTGTTTTTT. Translation gives CASSPLGGLAGSTGELFF.

This clone has only a few counts. The chain links TRBV28 to TRBJ1-5, with 7 bases lining up with TRBD1. Per the germline V gene, CDR1 is MDHEN and CDR2 is SYDVKM. The CDR3 has 12 residues. After removal of 7 bases from V and 7 bases from J, the junction contained 4 bases not matched to a gene. In DNA, the CDR3 is TGTGCCAGCAAGACAGGGTTCCAGCCCCAGCATTTT. Its translation is CASKTGFQPQHF.